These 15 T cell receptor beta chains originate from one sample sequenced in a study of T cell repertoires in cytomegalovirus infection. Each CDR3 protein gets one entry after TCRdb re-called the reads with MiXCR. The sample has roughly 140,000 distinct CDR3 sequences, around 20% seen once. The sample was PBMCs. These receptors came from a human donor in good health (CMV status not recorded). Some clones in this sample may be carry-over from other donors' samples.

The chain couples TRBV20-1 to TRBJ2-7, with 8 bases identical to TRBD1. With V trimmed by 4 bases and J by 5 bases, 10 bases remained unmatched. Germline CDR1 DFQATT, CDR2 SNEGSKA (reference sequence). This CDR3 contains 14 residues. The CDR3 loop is CSATPRTGSDEQYF. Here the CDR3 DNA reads TGCAGTGCTACCCCCCGGACAGGGAGCGACGAGCAGTACTTC.

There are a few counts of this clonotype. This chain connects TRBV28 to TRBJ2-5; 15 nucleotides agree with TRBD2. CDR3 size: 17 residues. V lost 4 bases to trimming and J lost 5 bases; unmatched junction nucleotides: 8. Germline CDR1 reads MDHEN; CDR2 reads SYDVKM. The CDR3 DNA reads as TGTGCCAGCAGTTCACGGACTAGCGGGGGGGCAGGGGAGACCCAGTACTTC. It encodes CASSSRTSGGAGETQYF.

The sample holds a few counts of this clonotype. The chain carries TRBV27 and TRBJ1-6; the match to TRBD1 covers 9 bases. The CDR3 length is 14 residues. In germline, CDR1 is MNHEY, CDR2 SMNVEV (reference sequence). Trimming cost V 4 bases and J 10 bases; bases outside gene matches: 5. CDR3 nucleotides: TGTGCCAGCAGTTCCGGGACAGGGCACTCACCCCTCCACTTT. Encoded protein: CASSSGTGHSPLHF.

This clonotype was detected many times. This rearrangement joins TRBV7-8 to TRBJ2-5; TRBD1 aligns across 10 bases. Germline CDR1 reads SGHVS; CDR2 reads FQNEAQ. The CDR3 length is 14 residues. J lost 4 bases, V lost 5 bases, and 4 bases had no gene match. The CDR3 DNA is TGTGCCAGCAGCCTCTGGACAGGGGGAGAGACCCAGTACTTC. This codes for CASSLWTGGETQYF.

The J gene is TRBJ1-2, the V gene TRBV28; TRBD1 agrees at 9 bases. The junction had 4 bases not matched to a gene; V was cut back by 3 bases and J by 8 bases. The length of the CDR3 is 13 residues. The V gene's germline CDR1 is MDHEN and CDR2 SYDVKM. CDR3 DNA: TGTGCCAGCAGTTTTTACAGGGGGCAGGGCTACACCTTC. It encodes CASSFYRGQGYTF.

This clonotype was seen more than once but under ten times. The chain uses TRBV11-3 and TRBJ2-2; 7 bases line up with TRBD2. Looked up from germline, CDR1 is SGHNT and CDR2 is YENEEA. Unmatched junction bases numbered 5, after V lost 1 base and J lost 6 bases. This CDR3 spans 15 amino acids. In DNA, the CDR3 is TGTGCCAGCAGCTTAGGCGGGAGTAACGCCGGGGAGCTGTTTTTT. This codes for CASSLGGSNAGELFF.

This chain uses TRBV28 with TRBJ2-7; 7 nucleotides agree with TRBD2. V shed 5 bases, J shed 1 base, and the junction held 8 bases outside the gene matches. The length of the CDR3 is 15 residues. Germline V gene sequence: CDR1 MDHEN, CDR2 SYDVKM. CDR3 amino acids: CASSLGLAESYEQYF. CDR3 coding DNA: TGTGCCAGCAGTCTTGGGCTAGCGGAGTCCTACGAGCAGTACTTC.

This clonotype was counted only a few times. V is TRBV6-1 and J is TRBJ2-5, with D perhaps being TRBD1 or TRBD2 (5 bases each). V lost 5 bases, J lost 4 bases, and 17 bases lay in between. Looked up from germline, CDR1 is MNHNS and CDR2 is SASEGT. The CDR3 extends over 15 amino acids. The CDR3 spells CASSQDPSGRETQYF. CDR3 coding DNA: TGTGCCAGCAGTCAAGATCCCTCAGGGAGAGAGACCCAGTACTTC.

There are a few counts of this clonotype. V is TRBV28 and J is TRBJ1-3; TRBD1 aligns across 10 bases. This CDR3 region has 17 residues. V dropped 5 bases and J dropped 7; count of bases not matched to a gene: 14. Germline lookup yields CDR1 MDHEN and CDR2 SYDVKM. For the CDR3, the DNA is TGTGCCAGCAGTCCCCGTTTGGGGGACAGGGGATCGAACACCATATATTTT. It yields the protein CASSPRLGDRGSNTIYF.

The CDR3 region has the DNA TGCAGTGCCATGGCCCGGGACAGGGGGACCTACGAGCAGTACTTC. Translating gives CSAMARDRGTYEQYF. The chain is built from TRBV20-1 and TRBJ2-7; TRBD1 matches at 11 bases. Germline CDR1 and CDR2: DFQATT and SNEGSKA (reference sequence). V was pared by 6 bases and J by 2 bases, with 9 bases of the junction left unmatched. The CDR3 runs 15 residues.

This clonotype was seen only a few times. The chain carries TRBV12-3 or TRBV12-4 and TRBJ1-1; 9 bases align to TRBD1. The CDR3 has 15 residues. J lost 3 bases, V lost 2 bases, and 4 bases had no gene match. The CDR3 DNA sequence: TGTGCCAGCAGTTTACGGGGACAGGGCCACACTGAAGCTTTCTTT. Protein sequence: CASSLRGQGHTEAFF.

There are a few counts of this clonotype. CDR3 loop: CASSYARERYNEQFF. The CDR3 nucleotides are TGTGCCAGCAGTTACGCGCGGGAGCGCTACAATGAGCAGTTCTTC. The chain employs TRBV6-2 or TRBV6-3 and TRBJ2-1, with 7 bases fitting TRBD2. This CDR3 comprises 15 residues. Germline V gene lookup returns CDR1 MNHEY and CDR2 SVGEGT. Trimming at V came to 2 bases and at J to 3 bases, leaving 4 bases not matched to a gene.

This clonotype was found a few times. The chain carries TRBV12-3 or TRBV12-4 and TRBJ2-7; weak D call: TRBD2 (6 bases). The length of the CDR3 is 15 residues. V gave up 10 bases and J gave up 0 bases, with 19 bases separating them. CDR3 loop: CAISQVRGSSYEQYF. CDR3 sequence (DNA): TGTGCCATCTCCCAGGTCCGGGGGAGCTCCTACGAGCAGTACTTC.

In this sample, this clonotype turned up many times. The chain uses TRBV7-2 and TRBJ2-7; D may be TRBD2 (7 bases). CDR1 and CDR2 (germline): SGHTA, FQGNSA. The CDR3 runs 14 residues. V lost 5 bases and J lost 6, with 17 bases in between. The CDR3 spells CASSQRGGGVEQYF. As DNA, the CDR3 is TGTGCCAGCAGCCAGAGAGGGGGGGGGGTCGAGCAGTACTTC.

The CDR3 bases are TGCGCCAGCAGCCAAACCCCGGGGGCGGTTCAGCCCCAGCATTTT. It is translated as CASSQTPGAVQPQHF. This chain links TRBV4-3 with TRBJ1-5, with D tentatively TRBD1 (6 bases). CDR3 size: 15 residues. CDR1 and CDR2 from the germline V gene are LGHNA and YSLEER. Trimming removed 2 bases at V and 6 bases at J, with 14 bases between.